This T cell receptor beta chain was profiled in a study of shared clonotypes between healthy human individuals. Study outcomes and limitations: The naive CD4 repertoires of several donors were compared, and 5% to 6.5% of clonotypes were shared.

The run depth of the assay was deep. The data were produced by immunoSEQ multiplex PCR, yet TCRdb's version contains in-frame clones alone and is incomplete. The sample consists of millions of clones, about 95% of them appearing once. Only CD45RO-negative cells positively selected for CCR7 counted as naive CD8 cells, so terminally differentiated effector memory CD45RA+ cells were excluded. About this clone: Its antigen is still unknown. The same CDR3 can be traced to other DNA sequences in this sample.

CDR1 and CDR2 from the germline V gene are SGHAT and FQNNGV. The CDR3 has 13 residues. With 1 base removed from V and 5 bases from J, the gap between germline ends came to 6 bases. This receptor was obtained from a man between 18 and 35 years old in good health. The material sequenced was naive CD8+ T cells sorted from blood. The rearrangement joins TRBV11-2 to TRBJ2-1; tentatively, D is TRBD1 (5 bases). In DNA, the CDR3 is TGTGCCAGCAGCTTAGTCAGGGACAATGAGCAGTTCTTC. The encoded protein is CASSLVRDNEQFF.